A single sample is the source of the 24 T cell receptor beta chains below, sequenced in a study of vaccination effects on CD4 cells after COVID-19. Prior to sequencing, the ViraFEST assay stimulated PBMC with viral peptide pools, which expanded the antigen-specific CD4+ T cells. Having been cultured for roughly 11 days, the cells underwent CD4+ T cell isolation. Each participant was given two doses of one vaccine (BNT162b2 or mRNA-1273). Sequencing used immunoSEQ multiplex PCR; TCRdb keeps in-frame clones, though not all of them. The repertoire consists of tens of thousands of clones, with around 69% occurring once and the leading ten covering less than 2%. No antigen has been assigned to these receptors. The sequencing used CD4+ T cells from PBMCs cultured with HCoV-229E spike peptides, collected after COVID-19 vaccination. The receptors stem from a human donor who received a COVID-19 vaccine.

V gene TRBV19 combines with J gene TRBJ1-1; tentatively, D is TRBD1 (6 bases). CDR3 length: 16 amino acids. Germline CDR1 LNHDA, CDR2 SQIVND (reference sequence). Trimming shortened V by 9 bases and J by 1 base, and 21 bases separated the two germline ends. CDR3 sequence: CASRQGGARGNTEAFF. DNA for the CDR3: TGTGCCAGCCGCCAAGGGGGGGCGCGGGGGAACACTGAAGCTTTCTTT.

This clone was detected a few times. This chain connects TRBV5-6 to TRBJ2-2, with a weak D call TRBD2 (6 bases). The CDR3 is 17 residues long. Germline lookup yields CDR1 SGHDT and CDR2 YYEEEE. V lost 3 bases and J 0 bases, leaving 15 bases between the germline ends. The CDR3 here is CASSSDLTSPNTGELFF. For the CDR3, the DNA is TGTGCCAGCAGCTCGGACCTTACTAGCCCGAACACCGGGGAGCTGTTTTTT.

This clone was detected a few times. The CDR3 protein is CASSVYIGGNTIYF. The CDR3 coding sequence is TGTGCCAGTAGTGTGTACATCGGGGGAAACACCATATATTTT. This chain uses TRBV19 with TRBJ1-3; no definite D call. The CDR3 loop spans 14 amino acids. The V end lost 5 bases, the J end lost 4 bases, and 12 bases lay between the germline ends. CDR1 and CDR2 from the germline V gene are LNHDA and SQIVND (reference sequence).

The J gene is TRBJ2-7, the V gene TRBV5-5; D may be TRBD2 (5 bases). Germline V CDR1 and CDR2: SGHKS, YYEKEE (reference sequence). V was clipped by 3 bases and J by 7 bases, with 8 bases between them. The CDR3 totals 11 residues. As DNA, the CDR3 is TGTGCCAGCAGCTCGAGGAGGGAGCAGTACGTC. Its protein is CASSSRREQYV.

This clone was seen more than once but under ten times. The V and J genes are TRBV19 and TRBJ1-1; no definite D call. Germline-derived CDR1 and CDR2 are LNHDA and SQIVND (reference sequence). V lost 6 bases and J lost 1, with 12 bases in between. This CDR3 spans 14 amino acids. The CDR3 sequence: CASRVRTGNTEAFF. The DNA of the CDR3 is TGTGCCAGTAGGGTCCGTACGGGGAACACTGAAGCTTTCTTT.

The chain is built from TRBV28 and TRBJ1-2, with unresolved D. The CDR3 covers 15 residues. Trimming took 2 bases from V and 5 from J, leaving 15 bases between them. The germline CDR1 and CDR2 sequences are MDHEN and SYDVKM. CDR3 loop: CASSLKAGFQYGYTF. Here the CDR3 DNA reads TGTGCCAGCAGTTTAAAGGCAGGCTTTCAGTATGGCTACACCTTC.

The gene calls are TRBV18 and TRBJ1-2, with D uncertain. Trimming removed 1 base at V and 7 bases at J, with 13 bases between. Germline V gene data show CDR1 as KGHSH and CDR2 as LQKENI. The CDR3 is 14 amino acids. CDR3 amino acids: CASSPRMGFGGYTF. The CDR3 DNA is TGTGCCAGCTCACCACGTATGGGATTCGGTGGCTACACCTTC.

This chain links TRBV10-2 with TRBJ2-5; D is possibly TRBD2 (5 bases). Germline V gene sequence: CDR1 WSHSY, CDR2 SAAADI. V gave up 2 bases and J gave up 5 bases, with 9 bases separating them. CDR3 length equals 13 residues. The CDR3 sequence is CASSEGGWETQYF. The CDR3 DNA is TGCGCCAGCAGTGAGGGAGGTTGGGAGACCCAGTACTTC.

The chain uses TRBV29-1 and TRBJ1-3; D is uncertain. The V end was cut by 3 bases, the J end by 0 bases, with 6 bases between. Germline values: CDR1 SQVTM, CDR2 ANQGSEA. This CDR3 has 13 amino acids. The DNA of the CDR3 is TGCAGCGTTGAGCAGGACTCTGGAAACACCATATATTTT. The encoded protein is CSVEQDSGNTIYF. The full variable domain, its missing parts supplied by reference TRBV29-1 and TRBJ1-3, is SAVISQKPSRDICQRGTSLTIQCQVDSQVTMMFWYRQQPGQSLTLIATANQGSEATYESGFVIDKFPISRPNLTFSTLTVSNMSPEDSSIYLCSVEQDSGNTIYFGEGSWLTVV.

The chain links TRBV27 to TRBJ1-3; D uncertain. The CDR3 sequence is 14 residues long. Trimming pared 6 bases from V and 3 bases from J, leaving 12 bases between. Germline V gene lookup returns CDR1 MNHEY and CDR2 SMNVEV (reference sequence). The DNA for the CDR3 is TGTGCCAGCAGCCGGATAATGGGTGGAAACACCATATATTTT. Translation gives CASSRIMGGNTIYF.

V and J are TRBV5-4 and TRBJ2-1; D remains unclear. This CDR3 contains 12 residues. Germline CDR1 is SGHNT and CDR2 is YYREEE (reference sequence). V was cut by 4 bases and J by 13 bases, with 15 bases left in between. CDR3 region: CASSLLGYPQFF. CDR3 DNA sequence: TGTGCCAGCAGCCTTTTGGGATACCCACAGTTCTTC.

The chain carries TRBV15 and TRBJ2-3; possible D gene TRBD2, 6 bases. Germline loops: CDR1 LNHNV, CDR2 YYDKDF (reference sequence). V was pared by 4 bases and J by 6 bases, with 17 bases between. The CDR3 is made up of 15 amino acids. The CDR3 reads CATSNAVQGGDTQYF. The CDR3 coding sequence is TGTGCCACCAGCAATGCGGTCCAAGGAGGGGATACGCAGTATTTT.

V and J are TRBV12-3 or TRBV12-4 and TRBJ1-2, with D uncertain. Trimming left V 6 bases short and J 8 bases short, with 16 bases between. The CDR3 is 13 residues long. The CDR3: CASSYLWTGGYTF. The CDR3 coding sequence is TGTGCCAGCAGCTACCTTTGGACTGGGGGCTACACCTTC.

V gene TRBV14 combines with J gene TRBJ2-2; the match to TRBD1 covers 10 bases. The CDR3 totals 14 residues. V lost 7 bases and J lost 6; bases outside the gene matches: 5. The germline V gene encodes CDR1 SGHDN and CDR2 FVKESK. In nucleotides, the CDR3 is TGTGCCAGCATGGGACAGGGGATAGCCGGGGAGCTGTTTTTT. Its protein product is CASMGQGIAGELFF. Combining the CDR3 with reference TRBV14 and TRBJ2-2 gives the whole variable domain EAGVTQFPSHSVIEKGQTVTLRCDPISGHDNLYWYRRVMGKEIKFLLHFVKESKQDESGMPNNRFLAERTGGTYSTLKVQPAELEDSGVYFCASMGQGIAGELFFGEGSRLTVL.

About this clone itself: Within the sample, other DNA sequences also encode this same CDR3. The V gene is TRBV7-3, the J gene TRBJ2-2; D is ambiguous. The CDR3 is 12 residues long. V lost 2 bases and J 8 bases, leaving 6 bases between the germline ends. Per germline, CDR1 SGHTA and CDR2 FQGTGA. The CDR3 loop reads CASSLAGGELFF. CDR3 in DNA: TGTGCCAGCAGCTTAGCCGGGGGGGAGCTGTTTTTT.

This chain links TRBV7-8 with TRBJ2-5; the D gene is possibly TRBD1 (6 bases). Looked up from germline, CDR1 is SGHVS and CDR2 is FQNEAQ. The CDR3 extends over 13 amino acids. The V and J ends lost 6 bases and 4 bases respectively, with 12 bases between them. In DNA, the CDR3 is TGTGCCAGCAGGGTCGAAGGGGGAGAGACCCAGTACTTC. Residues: CASRVEGGETQYF.

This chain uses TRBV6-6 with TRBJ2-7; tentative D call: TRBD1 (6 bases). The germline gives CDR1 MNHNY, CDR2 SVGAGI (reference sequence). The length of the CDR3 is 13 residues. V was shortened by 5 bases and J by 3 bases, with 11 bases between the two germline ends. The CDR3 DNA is TGTGCCAGCAGTACGGCAGGGGACTACGAGCAGTACGTC. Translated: CASSTAGDYEQYV.

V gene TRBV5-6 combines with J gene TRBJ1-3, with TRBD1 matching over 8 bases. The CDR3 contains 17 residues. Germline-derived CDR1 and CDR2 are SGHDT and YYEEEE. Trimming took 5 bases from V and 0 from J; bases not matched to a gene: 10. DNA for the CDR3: TGTGCCAGCAGTCGGATACAGGGGGTGTCCTCTGGAAACACCATATATTTT. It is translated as CASSRIQGVSSGNTIYF.

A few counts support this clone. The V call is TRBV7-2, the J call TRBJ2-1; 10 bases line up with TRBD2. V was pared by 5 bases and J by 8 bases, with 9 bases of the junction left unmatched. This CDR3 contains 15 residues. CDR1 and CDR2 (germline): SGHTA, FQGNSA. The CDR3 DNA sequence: TGTGCCAGCAGCACTCCCGGGACTAGCGTCTATGAGCAGTTCTTC. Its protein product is CASSTPGTSVYEQFF.

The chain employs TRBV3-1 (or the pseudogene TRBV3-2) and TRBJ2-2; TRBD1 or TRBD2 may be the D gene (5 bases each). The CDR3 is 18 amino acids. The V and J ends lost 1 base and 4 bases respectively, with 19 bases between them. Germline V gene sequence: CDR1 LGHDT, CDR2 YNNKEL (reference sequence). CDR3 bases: TGTGCCAGCAGCCAAGTATGGGAACGGGGCGGTGGCACCGGGGAGCTGTTTTTT. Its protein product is CASSQVWERGGGTGELFF.

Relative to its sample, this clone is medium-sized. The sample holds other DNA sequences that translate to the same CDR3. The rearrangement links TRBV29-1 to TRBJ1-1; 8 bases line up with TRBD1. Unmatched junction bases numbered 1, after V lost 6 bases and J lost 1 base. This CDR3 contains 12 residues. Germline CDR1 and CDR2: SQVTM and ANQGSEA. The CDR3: CSVDRGNTEAFF. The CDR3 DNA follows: TGCAGCGTAGACAGGGGGAACACTGAAGCTTTCTTT.

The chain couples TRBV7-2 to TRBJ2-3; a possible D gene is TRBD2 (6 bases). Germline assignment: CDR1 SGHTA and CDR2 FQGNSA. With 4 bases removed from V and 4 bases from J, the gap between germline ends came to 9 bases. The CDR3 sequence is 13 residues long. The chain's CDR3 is CASSWGEADTQYF. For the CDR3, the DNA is TGTGCCAGCAGCTGGGGGGAAGCAGATACGCAGTATTTT.

The CDR3, as DNA: TGTGCCAGCAGCTTGACAGGGAATAATGAAAAACTGTTTTTT. Translating gives CASSLTGNNEKLFF. This rearrangement joins TRBV7-2 to TRBJ1-4, with TRBD1 matching 7 bases. CDR1 SGHTA and CDR2 FQGNSA come from the germline V gene. The CDR3 has 14 amino acids. Trimming at V came to 3 bases and at J to 4 bases, leaving 2 bases not matched to a gene.

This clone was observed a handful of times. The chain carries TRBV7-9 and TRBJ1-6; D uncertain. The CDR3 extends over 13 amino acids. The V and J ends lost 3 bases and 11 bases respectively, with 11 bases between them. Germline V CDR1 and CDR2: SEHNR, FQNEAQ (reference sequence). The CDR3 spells CASSFLIGAPLHF. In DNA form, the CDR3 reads TGTGCCAGCAGCTTTCTAATCGGTGCACCCCTCCACTTT.